The 3 T cell receptor beta chains given below trace back to one sample, sequenced in a study of CXCR3-negative and CXCR3-positive naive CD8 T cells. TRB cDNA libraries were made by UMI-labeled 5' RACE. TCRdb reanalyzed the 5' RACE reads, giving one entry per CDR3 protein sequence and no DNA. This sample's table reports fewer than 6,500 distinct CDR3 sequences. For these receptors, no antigen is known. Study results and caveats: CXCR3-positive naive cells carried more hydrophobic TRB CDR3s than CXCR3-negative naive cells did.

Sequencing was done on a sample of naive CXCR3+ CD8+ T cells from blood. Sample subset: CD45RO-CCR7+CD27+CD95- naive CD8+ T cells expressing CXCR3 (TNR3+). The receptors were sampled from a human donor in good health. Some clones in this sample may be carry-over from other donors' samples.

The chain combines TRBV19 with TRBJ2-1. This CDR3 has 12 amino acids. Germline V gene sequence: CDR1 LNHDA, CDR2 SQIVND (reference sequence). The CDR3 loop is CASSPRWNEQFF. Full variable domain (rest looked up from reference TRBV19 and TRBJ2-1): DGGITQSPKYLFRKEGQNVTLSCEQNLNHDAMYWYRQDPGQGLRLIYYSQIVNDFQKGDIAEGYSVSREKKESFPLTVTSAQKNPTAFYLCASSPRWNEQFFGPGTRLTVL.

This clonotype registers medium-sized by frequency. The genes are TRBV27 and TRBJ2-7; TCRdb designates TRBD2, a call that cannot be tested without DNA. The CDR3 contains 15 residues. Germline V gene lookup returns CDR1 MNHEY and CDR2 SMNVEV (reference sequence). The CDR3 reads CASSPGLAGIYEQYF.

By frequency, this clonotype is medium-sized. The genes are TRBV6-6 and TRBJ2-1; TCRdb indicates TRBD2, and absent DNA this call remains unverified. The CDR3 extends over 19 amino acids. Germline CDR1 is MNHNY and CDR2 is SVGAGI (reference sequence). CDR3 sequence: CASSDAGLADHNHYNEQFF.